This entry concerns a single TCR beta chain. The target antigen is unknown. Terminally differentiated effector memory CD45RA+ cells were excluded from the naive CD8 cells, which were CD45RO-negative and positively selected for CCR7. CDR3 length: 15 residues. Germline values: CDR1 PRHDT, CDR2 FYEKMQ (reference sequence). V gave up 7 bases and J gave up 2 bases, with 15 bases separating them. As handled by the study authors: Junction-only sequences produced by ImmunoSEQ had no quality scores, so filtering differed. The table came from immunoSEQ multiplex PCR; TCRdb's copy has only in-frame clones and leaves some out. V and J calls and clone size come straight from that table; D and trimming were deduced from the DNA. This table holds around 2,000,000 clones, approximately 95% found once. This record belongs to a study of shared clonotypes between healthy human individuals. The study's findings and limits: Only blood was sampled, and tissue TCR repertoires likely differ from blood ones. In having few donors, the study represented limited genetic and exposure-history diversity.

This sequence originates from a man aged 18 to 35 in good health. The V and J genes are TRBV13 and TRBJ2-1, with D uncertain. What was sequenced was naive CD8+ T cells sorted from blood. The CDR3 is CASTPGPEPYNEQFF. The DNA of the CDR3 is TGTGCCAGCACTCCTGGACCAGAACCCTACAATGAGCAGTTCTTC.